This T cell receptor beta chain was profiled in a study of Tregs in tolerant kidney transplant recipients. Whole-study results and caveats: Activated donor B cell expansion appeared to reveal the most relevant donor-specific TCRbeta repertoire. Findings come from small patient numbers and require larger validation. In tolerant patients, donor-specific Tregs outgrew total Tregs, suggesting antigen-driven expansion.

On this clone itself: The target antigen is unknown. The CDR3 goes on 3 residues after the read ends, and that part is filled in from the germline J gene.

Thawed PBMCs were FACS-sorted into unstimulated CD4+CD25+CD127- regulatory T cells, CD4+CD25- non-regulatory cells, CD4 and CD8 cells. The germline V and J ends were trimmed by 5 bases and 2 bases, with 10 bases remaining between them. Germline-derived CDR1 and CDR2 are LNHDA and SQIVND (reference sequence). This CDR3 region has 14 residues. Using immunoSEQ multiplex PCR, the repertoire was profiled, and TCRdb retains in-frame clones only, with some absent. In total, the table holds over 45,000 clones. This rearrangement joins TRBV19 to TRBJ2-1; D may be TRBD1 (6 bases). Sequencing was performed on CD4+ T cells from blood, taken before the transplant. This TCR was sampled from a human donor who received a combined kidney and bone marrow transplant. The CDR3 DNA, read in part, is TGTGCCAGTAGTTCAGGACAGACCTACAATGAG. Its protein product is CASSSGQTYNE. The complete CDR3 sequence is CASSSGQTYNEQFF.